This TCR beta chain was recorded in a study of human versus mouse CDR3 diversity and MHC coevolution. At the level of the study: Between roughly 5.5 x 10^6 and 1.6 x 10^7 valid reads came from each sample.

V shed 1 base and J 8 bases; nucleotides not matched to a gene: 13. The CDR3 extends over 17 amino acids. Naive CD4 T cells, CD45RO-negative and CD62L-positive, were flow-sorted from PBMCs. Assay used: immunoSEQ multiplex PCR; TCRdb lists only in-frame clones, some missing. The sample holds about 73,000 clones; 85% to 95% are singletons and the top ten take 0.15%. Sequencing was performed on naive CD4+ T cells from blood. Subset described: CD45RO-negative CD62L-positive naive CD4 T cells. V and J are TRBV5-3 and TRBJ2-1; 9 positions agree with TRBD1. TRBV5-3 falls under the ORF class, with uncertain function. This TCR derives from a person aged 25 to 75 in good health. The CDR3 reads CARSLLWTGTGSYEQFF. CDR3 nucleotide sequence: TGTGCCAGAAGCTTGTTGTGGACCGGGACAGGGAGCTATGAGCAGTTCTTC.